Following are 17 T cell receptor beta chains from one sample sequenced in a study of blood T cell repertoires in COVID-19. Libraries were prepared by immunoSEQ multiplex PCR; TCRdb keeps only in-frame clonotypes and omits some of them. This sample has some 150,000 clones, with about 88% found just once. Sequencing was carried out using peripheral blood. These receptors originate from a human donor with acute or convalescent COVID-19. The donor label of this sample is uncertain.

This clone was detected a few times. The chain recombines TRBV7-3 with TRBJ1-2, with D possibly being TRBD1 (6 bases). V lost 5 bases, J lost 5 bases, and 15 bases lay in between. The germline gives CDR1 SGHTA, CDR2 FQGTGA. This CDR3 contains 14 residues. CDR3 residues: CASSPKGTTYGYTF. The DNA of the CDR3 is TGTGCCAGCAGCCCCAAGGGGACAACTTATGGCTACACCTTC.

This clone was counted once. The V gene is TRBV28, the J gene TRBJ1-1; possibly TRBD1 for D (6 bases). This CDR3 is 15 amino acids long. Trimming cost V 4 bases and J 0 bases, with 12 bases left between them. In germline, CDR1 is MDHEN, CDR2 SYDVKM. CDR3 protein: CASSYPGHMNTEAFF. In DNA form, the CDR3 reads TGTGCCAGCAGTTACCCGGGACACATGAACACTGAAGCTTTCTTT.

This chain uses TRBV21-1 with TRBJ2-7; no check of the table's D call, TRBD2, against the DNA was made. TRBV21-1 is a pseudogene. This CDR3 spans 18 amino acids. DNA for the CDR3: TGTGCCAGCAGCAAAGCGTTCTGGACTAGCGGGAAGAGATACGAGCAGTACGTC. Translating gives CASSKAFWTSGKRYEQYV.

This sequence joins TRBV3-1 (or the pseudogene TRBV3-2) and TRBJ2-1, with a weak D call TRBD2 (6 bases). The CDR3 extends over 15 amino acids. Trimming took off 3 bases at V and 4 bases at J, with 13 bases between the two ends. CDR1 LGHDT and CDR2 YNNKEL come from the germline V gene (reference sequence). DNA of the CDR3: TGTGCCAGCAGCCAGTCGATAGCGGCTTACAATGAGCAGTTCTTC. It specifies CASSQSIAAYNEQFF.

V usage is TRBV3-1 (or the pseudogene TRBV3-2) and J usage is TRBJ2-3, with no clear D. With 5 bases removed from V and 0 bases from J, the gap between germline ends came to 12 bases. Germline values: CDR1 LGHDT, CDR2 YNNKEL (reference sequence). The CDR3 covers 15 residues. The CDR3 DNA reads as TGTGCCAGCAGCTACTACCCAACGAGCACAGATACGCAGTATTTT. It specifies CASSYYPTSTDTQYF.

This chain joins TRBV2 and TRBJ2-1, with D perhaps matching TRBD1 (6 bases). Trimming left V 3 bases short and J 5 bases short, with 11 bases between. This CDR3 spans 14 amino acids. Germline V gene lookup returns CDR1 SNHLY and CDR2 FYNNEI. This CDR3 reads CASSEQGTNNEQFF. CDR3 DNA: TGTGCCAGCAGTGAGCAGGGGACGAACAATGAGCAGTTCTTC.

The chain has TRBV5-4 and TRBJ1-4; D perhaps matches TRBD1 (6 bases). The V gene lost 1 base and the J gene lost 1 base, with 8 bases spanning the gap. Germline CDR1 and CDR2: SGHNT and YYREEE (reference sequence). The CDR3 contains 15 residues. CDR3 nucleotides: TGTGCCAGCAGCTTGACAGGGATAACTAATGAAAAACTGTTTTTT. Translated, it gives CASSLTGITNEKLFF.

The chain carries TRBV28 and TRBJ2-1; possible D gene TRBD2, 5 bases. The CDR3 spans 13 residues. V was pared by 6 bases and J by 6 bases, with 12 bases between. CDR1 and CDR2 from the germline V gene are MDHEN and SYDVKM. The CDR3 is CASRAPGSNEQFF. The CDR3 region has the DNA TGTGCCAGCAGGGCCCCGGGGAGCAATGAGCAGTTCTTC.

This clone was seen a handful of times. The chain carries TRBV6-1 and TRBJ1-3, with D possibly being TRBD1 (6 bases). CDR3 length: 15 residues. Germline values: CDR1 MNHNS, CDR2 SASEGT. Trimming removed 3 bases at V and 6 bases at J, with 15 bases between. CDR3 region: CASSEPGGRVNTIYF. CDR3 coding DNA: TGTGCCAGCAGTGAGCCCGGGGGGCGAGTAAACACCATATATTTT.

The rearrangement joins TRBV6-6 to TRBJ1-6; D is unresolved. The germline V gene has CDR1 MNHNY and CDR2 SVGAGI (reference sequence). V lost 8 bases and J lost 11, with 10 bases in between. There are 11 residues in the CDR3. CDR3 DNA sequence: TGTGCCAGCGGCGGCGGGGCACCCCTCCACTTT. As protein: CASGGGAPLHF.

The V call is TRBV19, the J call TRBJ2-1; 9 positions match TRBD1. This CDR3 is built from 14 residues. Germline values: CDR1 LNHDA, CDR2 SQIVND (reference sequence). After removal of 3 bases from V and 5 bases from J, the junction contained 2 bases not matched to a gene. CDR3 nucleotides: TGTGCCAGTAGTATGTGGACAGGGGACAATGAGCAGTTCTTC. Protein: CASSMWTGDNEQFF.

This chain uses TRBV12-3 or TRBV12-4 with TRBJ2-7; maybe TRBD2 (5 bases). This CDR3 comprises 12 residues. V lost 5 bases and J 6 bases, leaving 11 bases between the germline ends. CDR3: CASSRGFGEQYF. The CDR3 DNA sequence: TGTGCCAGCAGTCGAGGGTTTGGCGAGCAGTACTTC.

This clone was picked up one time. J is TRBJ2-1 and V is TRBV30; 9 nucleotides match TRBD1. The CDR3 runs to 14 residues. The V gene's germline CDR1 is GTSNPN and CDR2 SVGIG (reference sequence). V trimming: 4 bases; J trimming: 6 bases; junction bases outside the gene matches: 7. In DNA, the CDR3 is TGTGCCTGGACACCGGGACAGGGACGCAATGAGCAGTTCTTC. This translates into CAWTPGQGRNEQFF.

The CDR3 coding sequence is TGCAGCGCCCGGACAGGGAGCTCCTACGAGCAGTACTTC. Amino acid sequence: CSARTGSSYEQYF. The chain couples TRBV29-1 to TRBJ2-7, with 8 positions matching TRBD1. CDR1 is SQVTM, CDR2 ANQGSEA, per germline. The CDR3 is made up of 13 amino acids. V lost 7 bases, J lost 0 bases, and 5 bases stayed unmatched.

The chain's CDR3 is CASSPGQINQPQHF. The DNA for the CDR3 is TGTGCCAGCTCACCGGGGCAGATTAATCAGCCCCAGCATTTT. V usage is TRBV18 and J usage is TRBJ1-5, with D tentatively TRBD1 (5 bases). CDR1 is KGHSH, CDR2 LQKENI, per germline. V was clipped by 3 bases and J by 4 bases, with 10 bases between them. This CDR3 comprises 14 residues.

The chain recombines TRBV27 with TRBJ2-3, with D tentatively TRBD2 (6 bases). Germline V gene data show CDR1 as MNHEY and CDR2 as SMNVEV (reference sequence). The CDR3 covers 13 residues. The CDR3 here is CTSAHGGEDTQYF. CDR3 in DNA: TGTACCTCAGCTCACGGCGGGGAAGATACGCAGTATTTT.

The genes are TRBV11-2 and TRBJ1-2; 7 nucleotides match TRBD1. The CDR3 runs 16 residues. The ends lost 2 bases at V and 0 bases at J; junction bases unmatched: 6. Germline values: CDR1 SGHAT, CDR2 FQNNGV. The CDR3 region is CASSLKDRDPNYGYTF. In nucleotides, the CDR3 is TGTGCCAGCAGCTTAAAAGACAGGGACCCTAACTATGGCTACACCTTC.